This T cell receptor (beta chain) was recovered during a study of blood T cells in healthy people across ages. The germline gives CDR1 ENHRY, CDR2 SYGVKD. V shed 3 bases and J 3 bases; nucleotides not matched to a gene: 5. CDR3 length equals 14 residues. Study-wide results and limits: Getting older went along with TCR beta diversity per million T cells dropping roughly linearly. Diversity figures based on one million T cells were deemed too low.

A J-beta primer mix and a sample-barcoded 5' primer were used in a second PCR of roughly 7 to 12 cycles. TCRdb re-analysed the 5' RACE reads in MiXCR, keeping a single row per CDR3 protein. The table includes 700,000 to 950,000 distinct CDR3 sequences, more than 40% detected once. This clonotype was detected only a few times. Its antigen is still unknown. This sequence joins TRBV10-3 and TRBJ2-7; TRBD2 agrees at 7 bases. The origin of this receptor is a woman aged 55 to 70 in good health. Sequenced material: blood. The CDR3 reads CAISDPAGNYEQYF. The DNA for the CDR3 is TGTGCCATCAGTGACCCAGCGGGGAACTACGAGCAGTACTTC.